These 5 T cell receptor beta chains were sequenced from one sample in a study of post-analysis software for immune sequencing data. Broader study findings: Patients had higher frequencies than controls of a few TRBV segments, including TRBV5-6, TRBV5-1 and TRBV20-1.

Their antigens are not known. Every TCR beta cDNA library bore unique molecular identifiers. In TCRdb, the PCR reads were re-called with MiXCR into one record per CDR3 protein. Here the sample spans about 200,000 distinct CDR3 sequences, approximately 28% being singletons. The source material was blood. Receptors originate from a girl aged 2-17 years with multiple sclerosis.

The CDR3 loop is CASSLAPVNRNSPLHF. CDR3 nucleotide sequence: TGTGCCAGCAGTCTGGCCCCCGTGAACCGAAATTCACCCCTCCACTTT. V gene TRBV5-6 combines with J gene TRBJ1-6; D is undetermined. The CDR3 contains 16 residues. Germline CDR1 SGHDT, CDR2 YYEEEE. With 5 bases removed from V and 7 bases from J, the gap between germline ends came to 19 bases.

The CDR3 nucleotides are TGCGCCAGCAGCTTGGCCCCGGGCGGGGGGACGAACACCGGGGAGCTGTTTTTT. Encoded protein: CASSLAPGGGTNTGELFF. The chain has TRBV5-1 and TRBJ2-2; 8 bases map to TRBD2. The CDR3 has 18 residues. The trim removed 0 bases at V and 0 bases at J, leaving 7 bases unmatched. Germline CDR1 SGHRS, CDR2 YFSETQ.

Remarks on this clonotype: This may be a read error: a much more frequent sequence differs by one nucleotide. CDR3: CSARATGTVLNYEQYF. DNA for the CDR3: TGCAGTGCTAGAGCAACAGGGACGGTTTTAAACTACGAGCAGTACTTC. The chain is built from TRBV20-1 and TRBJ2-7, with a weak D call TRBD1 (6 bases). This CDR3 is 16 amino acids long. CDR1 is DFQATT, CDR2 SNEGSKA, per germline (reference sequence). Between the trimmed V and J ends, which lost 1 base and 3 bases, there was a span of 19 bases.

This rearrangement joins TRBV27 to TRBJ2-3; D perhaps matches TRBD1 (5 bases). The CDR3 covers 13 residues. Germline V CDR1 and CDR2: MNHEY, SMNVEV (reference sequence). The V and J ends lost 6 bases and 5 bases respectively, with 12 bases between them. CDR3 sequence reads: CASRAIQGDTQYF. CDR3 DNA sequence: TGTGCCAGCAGGGCTATTCAGGGAGATACGCAGTATTTT.

This clonotype turned up a few times. Here the CDR3 reads CASSPLGELFF. The CDR3 region has the DNA TGTGCCAGCAGTCCCCTTGGGGAGCTGTTTTTT. The chain links TRBV6-2 or TRBV6-3 to TRBJ2-2; D gene ambiguous. The germline V gene has CDR1 MNHEY and CDR2 SVGEGT. CDR3 size: 11 residues. V dropped 5 bases and J dropped 8 bases, with 6 bases sitting between them.